This T cell receptor (beta chain) originates from a study of shared clonotypes between healthy human individuals. Whole-study context: Sampling drew on donors who were a couple of women and three men aged 18 to 49.

Findings and limits, study-wide: Naive CD4 clonotypes were shared across several donors at about 5%.

To note about this clone: Its target is not known.

The table came from immunoSEQ multiplex PCR; TCRdb's copy has only in-frame clones and leaves some out. The table lists under 2,500,000 clones, around 95% of them singletons, with approximately 0.13% in the top ten. The CDR3 is made up of 16 amino acids. V was shortened by 3 bases and J by 7 bases, with 19 bases between the two germline ends. Per germline, CDR1 MGHDK and CDR2 SYGVNS. The sequenced sample consisted of naive CD4+ T cells sorted from blood. Subset defined: CD45RA+ positively selected. The rearrangement uses TRBV25-1 and TRBJ2-1, with D perhaps TRBD2 (5 bases). This receptor was obtained from a man aged 18 to 30 in good health. The CDR3 region is CASSDASGARTNEQFF. CDR3 in DNA: TGTGCCAGCAGTGACGCCTCCGGAGCCCGGACTAATGAGCAGTTCTTC.